This T cell receptor (beta chain) was sequenced during a study of blood T cells in healthy people across ages. Then a second PCR, running roughly 6 to 11 cycles, was carried out with a sample-barcoded 5' primer and a J-beta primer mix. MiXCR, run by TCRdb on the 5' RACE reads, gives a single entry per CDR3 protein. The sample records around 1,500,000 distinct CDR3 sequences, 42% being singletons. Around 10 milliliters of peripheral blood were drawn from each donor. The germline V gene has CDR1 SGHAT and CDR2 FQNNGV. This CDR3 is 15 amino acids long. V gave up 5 bases and J gave up 4 bases, with 14 bases separating them. The table lists this clonotype with a few counts.

The chain carries TRBV11-2 and TRBJ1-4; D may be TRBD1 (5 bases). The TCR sequence derives from a woman between 18 and 30 years old in good health. The source material was blood. The CDR3 loop is CASSHRRGVNEKLFF. Written as DNA, the CDR3 is TGTGCCAGCAGCCACCGACGGGGGGTTAATGAAAAACTGTTTTTT.